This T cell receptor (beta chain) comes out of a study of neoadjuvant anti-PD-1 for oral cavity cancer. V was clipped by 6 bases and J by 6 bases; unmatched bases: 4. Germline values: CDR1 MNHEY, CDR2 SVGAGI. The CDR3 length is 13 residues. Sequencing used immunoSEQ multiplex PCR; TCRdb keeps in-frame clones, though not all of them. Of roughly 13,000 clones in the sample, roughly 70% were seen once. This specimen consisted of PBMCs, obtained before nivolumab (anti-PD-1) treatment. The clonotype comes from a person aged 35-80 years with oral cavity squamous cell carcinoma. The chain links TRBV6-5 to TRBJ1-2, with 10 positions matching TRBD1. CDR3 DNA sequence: TGTGCCAGCAGATCGACAGGGGGCCATGGCTACACCTTC. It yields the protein CASRSTGGHGYTF.